The source of this TCR beta chain is a study of blood T cell repertoires in COVID-19. Original processing notes: Amplification of reference gene primers was used by the study to estimate nucleated cell counts. Here immunoSEQ multiplex PCR was the method, and the copy in TCRdb shows in-frame clones only, minus some. For V, J and clone size, that table is used; D and trimming come from the DNA. This sample has some 69,000 clones, with roughly 90% found just once. Trimming shortened V by 1 base and J by 8 bases, and 8 bases separated the two germline ends. In germline, CDR1 is KGHSH, CDR2 LQKENI. The CDR3 is 12 amino acids.

Material: peripheral blood. This chain joins TRBV18 and TRBJ1-1, with D maybe TRBD1 (6 bases). The receptor was derived from a man between 60 and 75 years old with acute or convalescent COVID-19. The CDR3 region has the DNA TGTGCCAGCTCACCACAACAGGGAGAAGCTTTCTTT. Its translation: CASSPQQGEAFF.